This TCR beta chain is from a study of neurological immune-mediated disorders. Study findings and constraints: No sharing of CDR3 amino acid sequences was observed among expanded clones across subjects, suggesting private repertoires in all groups.

The authors produced cDNA by 5'RACE using 10-nucleotide random UMIs. TCRdb reanalysed the 5' RACE reads using MiXCR and keeps one entry per CDR3 protein. The sample gives tens of thousands of distinct CDR3 sequences, roughly 4.4% of which show up once; around 5.7% is in the top ten. This clonotype has at least ten counts. Its specificity is unknown. The sequencing input was PBMCs. The sequence was collected from a woman in her sixties or seventies with multiple sclerosis.

The CDR3 DNA sequence: TGTGCCAGCAGTTTGACAGGGTTAAATGAGCAGTTCTTC. It encodes CASSLTGLNEQFF. This chain joins TRBV12-3 or TRBV12-4 and TRBJ2-1; 7 bases are shared with TRBD1. The ends lost 3 bases at V and 7 bases at J; junction bases unmatched: 3. The length of the CDR3 is 13 residues.